What follows describes a single T cell receptor beta chain. The data stem from a study of blood T cell repertoires in COVID-19. Whole-study context: Donors in the United States, Italy and Spain gave samples during acute or convalescent COVID-19. From T cells, B-cell-depleted T cells, or PBMCs came the material, which was cDNA or gDNA.

Per the study methods: Reference gene primer amplification in the assay estimated nucleated cell counts. Only in-frame clones appear in the TCRdb table, and some are missing; sequencing was by immunoSEQ multiplex PCR. Clone size and the V and J calls come from that table; the DNA yielded D and trimming. The repertoire includes approximately 80,000 clones, around 86% of them detected once, and more than 2% sits in the top ten. The length of the CDR3 is 16 residues. After removal of 5 bases from V and 5 bases from J, the junction contained 14 bases not matched to a gene. Germline CDR1 SGHDT, CDR2 YYEEEE.

The origin of this receptor is an older woman with acute or convalescent COVID-19. The chain employs TRBV5-6 and TRBJ2-3; the match to TRBD1 covers 7 bases. Material for sequencing was peripheral blood. For the CDR3, the DNA is TGTGCCAGCAGTTCCTCGTGGCAGGGGGTTTTAGATACGCAGTATTTT. It is translated as CASSSSWQGVLDTQYF.